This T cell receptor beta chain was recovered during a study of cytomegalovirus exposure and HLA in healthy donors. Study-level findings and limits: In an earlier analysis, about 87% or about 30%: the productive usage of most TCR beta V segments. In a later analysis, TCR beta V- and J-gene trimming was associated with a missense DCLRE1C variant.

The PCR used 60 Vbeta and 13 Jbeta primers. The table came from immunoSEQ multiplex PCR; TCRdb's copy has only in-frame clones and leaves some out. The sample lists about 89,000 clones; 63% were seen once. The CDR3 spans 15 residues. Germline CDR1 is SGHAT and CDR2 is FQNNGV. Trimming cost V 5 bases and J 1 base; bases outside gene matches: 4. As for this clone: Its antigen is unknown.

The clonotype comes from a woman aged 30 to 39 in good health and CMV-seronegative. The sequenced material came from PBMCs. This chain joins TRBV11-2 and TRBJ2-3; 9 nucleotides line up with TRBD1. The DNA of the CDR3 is TGTGCCAGCAGCAAAAGACAGGGGGGCACAGATACGCAGTATTTT. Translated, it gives CASSKRQGGTDTQYF.